In this sample, the clone carrying this T cell receptor (beta chain) turned up many times. What it binds is unknown. Individual cDNA molecules carried attached unique molecular identifiers. TCRdb reprocessed the 5' RACE reads with MiXCR, giving one entry per CDR3 protein. The sample contains 87,000 or so distinct CDR3 sequences, about 14% of which appear only once. The record originates from a study of early T cells in non-severe SARS-CoV-2 infection. Study overall: The study sequenced bulk RNA from unsorted whole blood, with chains unpaired. Study-wide results and limits: In VDJdb matching, anti-spike CD8 responses were favored while private and CD4 specificities went missing.

CDR1 is SGHAT and CDR2 is FQNNGV in the germline V gene. J was trimmed by 2 bases and V by 3 bases; bases with no gene match: 3. This CDR3 has 16 residues. The sample taken for sequencing was whole blood. The rearrangement uses TRBV11-2 and TRBJ2-5; the match to TRBD2 covers 13 bases. The clonotype originates from an adult who was a healthcare worker with PCR-confirmed SARS-CoV-2 infection or an uninfected control (not recorded which). In DNA form, the CDR3 reads TGTGCCAGCAGCTTCGGACTAGCGGGGGCGCAAGAGACCCAGTACTTC. Translating it yields CASSFGLAGAQETQYF.